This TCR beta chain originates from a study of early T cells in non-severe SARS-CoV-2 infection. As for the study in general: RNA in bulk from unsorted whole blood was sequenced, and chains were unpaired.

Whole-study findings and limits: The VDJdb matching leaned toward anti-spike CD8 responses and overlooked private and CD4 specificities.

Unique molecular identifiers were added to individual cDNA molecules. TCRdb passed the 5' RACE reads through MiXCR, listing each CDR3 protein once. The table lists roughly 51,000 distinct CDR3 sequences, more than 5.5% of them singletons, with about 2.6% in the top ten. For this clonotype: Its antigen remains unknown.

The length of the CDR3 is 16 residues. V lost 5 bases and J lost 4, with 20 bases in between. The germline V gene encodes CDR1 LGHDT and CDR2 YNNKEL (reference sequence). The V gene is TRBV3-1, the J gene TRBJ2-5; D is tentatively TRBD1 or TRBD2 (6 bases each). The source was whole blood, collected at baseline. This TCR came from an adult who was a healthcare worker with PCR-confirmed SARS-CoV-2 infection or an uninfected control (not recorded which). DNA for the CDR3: TGTGCCAGCAGCTTTGGAGGAAGGGGGACTTTAGAGACCCAGTACTTC. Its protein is CASSFGGRGTLETQYF.